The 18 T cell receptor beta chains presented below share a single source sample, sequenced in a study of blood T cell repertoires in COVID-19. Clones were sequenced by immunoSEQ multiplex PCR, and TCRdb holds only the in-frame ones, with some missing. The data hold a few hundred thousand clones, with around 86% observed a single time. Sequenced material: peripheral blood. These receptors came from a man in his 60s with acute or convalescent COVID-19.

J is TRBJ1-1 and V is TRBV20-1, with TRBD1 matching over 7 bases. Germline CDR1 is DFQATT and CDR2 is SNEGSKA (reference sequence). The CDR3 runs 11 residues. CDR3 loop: CRGTANTEAFF. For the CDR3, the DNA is TGCAGAGGGACAGCGAACACTGAAGCTTTCTTT.

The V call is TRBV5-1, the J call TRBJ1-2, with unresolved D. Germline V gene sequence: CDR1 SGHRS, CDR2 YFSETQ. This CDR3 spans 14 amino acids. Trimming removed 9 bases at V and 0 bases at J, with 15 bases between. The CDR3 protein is CATRPGTTNYGYTF. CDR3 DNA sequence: TGCGCCACCCGTCCGGGTACCACTAACTATGGCTACACCTTC.

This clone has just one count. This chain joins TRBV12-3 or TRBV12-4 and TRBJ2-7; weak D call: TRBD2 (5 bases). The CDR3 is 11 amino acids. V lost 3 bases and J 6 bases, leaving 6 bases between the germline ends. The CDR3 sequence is CASSFEGEQYF. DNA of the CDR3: TGTGCCAGCAGTTTCGAGGGCGAGCAGTACTTC.

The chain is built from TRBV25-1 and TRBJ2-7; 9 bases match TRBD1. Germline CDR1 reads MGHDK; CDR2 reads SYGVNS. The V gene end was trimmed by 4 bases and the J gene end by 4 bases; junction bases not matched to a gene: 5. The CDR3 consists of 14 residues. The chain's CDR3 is CASSGDRGAYEQYF. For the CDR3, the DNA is TGTGCCAGCAGTGGAGACAGGGGGGCGTACGAGCAGTACTTC.

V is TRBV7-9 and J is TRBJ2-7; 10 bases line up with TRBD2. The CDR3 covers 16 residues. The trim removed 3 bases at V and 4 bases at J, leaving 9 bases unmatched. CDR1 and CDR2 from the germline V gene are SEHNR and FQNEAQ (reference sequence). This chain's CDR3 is CASSLTRTSGPYEQYF. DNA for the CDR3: TGTGCCAGCAGCTTGACCCGGACTAGCGGCCCGTACGAGCAGTACTTC.

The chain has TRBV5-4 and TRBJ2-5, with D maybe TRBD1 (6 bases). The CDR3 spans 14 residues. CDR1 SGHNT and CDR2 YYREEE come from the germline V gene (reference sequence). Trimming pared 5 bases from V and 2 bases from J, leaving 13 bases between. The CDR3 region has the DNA TGTGCCAGCAGTTCCGGGACAAGACAAGAGACCCAGTACTTC. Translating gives CASSSGTRQETQYF.

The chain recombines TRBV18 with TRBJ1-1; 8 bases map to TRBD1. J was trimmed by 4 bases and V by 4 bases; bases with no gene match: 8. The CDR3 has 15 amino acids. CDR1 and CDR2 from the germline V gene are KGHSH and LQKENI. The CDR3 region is CASSHRTGLSTEAFF. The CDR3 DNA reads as TGTGCCAGCTCACACCGGACAGGGCTGAGCACTGAAGCTTTCTTT. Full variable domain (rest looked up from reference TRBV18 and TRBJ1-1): NAGVMQNPRHLVRRRGQEARLRCSPMKGHSHVYWYRQLPEEGLKFMVYLQKENIIDESGMPKERFSAEFPKEGPSILRIQQVVRGDSAAYFCASSHRTGLSTEAFFGQGTRLTVV.

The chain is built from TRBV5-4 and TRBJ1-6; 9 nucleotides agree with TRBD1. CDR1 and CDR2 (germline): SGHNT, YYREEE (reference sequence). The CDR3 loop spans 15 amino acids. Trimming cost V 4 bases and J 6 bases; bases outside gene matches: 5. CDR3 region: CASSPPQGANSPLHF. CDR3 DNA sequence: TGTGCCAGCAGCCCGCCACAGGGGGCTAATTCACCCCTCCACTTT.

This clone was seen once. The CDR3 region is CASSLGSNYEQYF. DNA for the CDR3: TGTGCCAGCAGCTTAGGCTCAAACTACGAGCAGTACTTC. The chain carries TRBV7-3 and TRBJ2-7; D is ambiguous. This CDR3 spans 13 amino acids. V lost 2 bases and J lost 3, with 8 bases in between. Looked up from germline, CDR1 is SGHTA and CDR2 is FQGTGA. Variable domain in full (rest from reference TRBV7-3 and TRBJ2-7): GAGVSQTPSNKVTEKGKYVELRCDPISGHTALYWYRQSLGQGPEFLIYFQGTGAADDSGLPNDRFFAVRPEGSVSTLKIQRTERGDSAVYLCASSLGSNYEQYFGPGTRLTVT.

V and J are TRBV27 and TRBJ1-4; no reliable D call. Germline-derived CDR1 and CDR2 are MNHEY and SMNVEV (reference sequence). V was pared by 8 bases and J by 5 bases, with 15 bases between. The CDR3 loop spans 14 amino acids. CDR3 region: CASRPQVRNEKLFF. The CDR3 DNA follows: TGTGCCAGCCGGCCCCAGGTCCGAAATGAAAAACTGTTTTTT.

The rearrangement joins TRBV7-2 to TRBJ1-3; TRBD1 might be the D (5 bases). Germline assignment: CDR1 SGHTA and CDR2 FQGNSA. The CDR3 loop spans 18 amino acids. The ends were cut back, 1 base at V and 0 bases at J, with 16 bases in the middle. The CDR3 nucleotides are TGTGCCAGCAGCTTAGGGCTTCCAGGGTCGGGCTCTGGAAACACCATATATTTT. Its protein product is CASSLGLPGSGSGNTIYF.

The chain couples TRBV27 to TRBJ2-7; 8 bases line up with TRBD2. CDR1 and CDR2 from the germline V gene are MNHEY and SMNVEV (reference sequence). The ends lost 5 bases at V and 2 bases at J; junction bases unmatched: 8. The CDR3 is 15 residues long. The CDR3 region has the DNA TGTGCCAGCAGTCTGGGCGGGGGGACTCCCTACGAGCAGTACTTC. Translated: CASSLGGGTPYEQYF.

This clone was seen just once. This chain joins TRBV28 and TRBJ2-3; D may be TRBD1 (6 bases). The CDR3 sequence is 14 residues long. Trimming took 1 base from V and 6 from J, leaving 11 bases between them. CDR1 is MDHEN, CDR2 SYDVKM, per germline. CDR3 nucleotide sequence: TGTGCCAGCAGTTTATCCGTCAGGGGCGATACGCAGTATTTT. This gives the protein CASSLSVRGDTQYF.

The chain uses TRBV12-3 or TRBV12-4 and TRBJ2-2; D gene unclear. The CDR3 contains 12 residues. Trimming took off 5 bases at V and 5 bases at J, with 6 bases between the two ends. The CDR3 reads CASSLGTGELFF. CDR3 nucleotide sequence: TGTGCCAGCAGTCTCGGGACCGGGGAGCTGTTTTTT.

This CDR3 reads CASSIARGETQYF. CDR3 in DNA: TGTGCCAGTAGTATAGCCAGGGGGGAGACCCAGTACTTC. The chain carries TRBV19 and TRBJ2-5; TRBD1 matches at 7 bases. Trimming at V came to 1 base and at J to 5 bases, leaving 1 base not matched to a gene. The CDR3 is 13 amino acids. CDR1 LNHDA and CDR2 SQIVND come from the germline V gene (reference sequence).

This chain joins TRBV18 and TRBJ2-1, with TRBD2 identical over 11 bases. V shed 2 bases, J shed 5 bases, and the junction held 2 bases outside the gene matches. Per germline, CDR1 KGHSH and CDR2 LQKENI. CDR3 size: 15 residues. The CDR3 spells CASSPWGLADNEQFF. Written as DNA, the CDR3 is TGTGCCAGCTCACCATGGGGACTAGCGGACAATGAGCAGTTCTTC.

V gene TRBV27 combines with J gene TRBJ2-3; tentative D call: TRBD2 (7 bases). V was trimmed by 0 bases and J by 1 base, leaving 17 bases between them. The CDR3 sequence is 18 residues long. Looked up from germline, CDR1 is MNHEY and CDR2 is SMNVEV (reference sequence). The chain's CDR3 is CASSLSGGGPGGTDTQYF. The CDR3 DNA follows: TGTGCCAGCAGTTTATCTGGGGGGGGGCCGGGCGGCACAGATACGCAGTATTTT.

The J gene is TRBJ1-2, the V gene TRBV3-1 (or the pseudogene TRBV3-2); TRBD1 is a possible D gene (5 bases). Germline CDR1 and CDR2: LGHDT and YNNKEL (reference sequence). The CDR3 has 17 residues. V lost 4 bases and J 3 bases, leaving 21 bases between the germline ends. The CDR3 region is CASSPRIGRAGDYGYTF. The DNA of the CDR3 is TGTGCCAGCAGCCCCCGGATAGGACGGGCGGGGGACTATGGCTACACCTTC.